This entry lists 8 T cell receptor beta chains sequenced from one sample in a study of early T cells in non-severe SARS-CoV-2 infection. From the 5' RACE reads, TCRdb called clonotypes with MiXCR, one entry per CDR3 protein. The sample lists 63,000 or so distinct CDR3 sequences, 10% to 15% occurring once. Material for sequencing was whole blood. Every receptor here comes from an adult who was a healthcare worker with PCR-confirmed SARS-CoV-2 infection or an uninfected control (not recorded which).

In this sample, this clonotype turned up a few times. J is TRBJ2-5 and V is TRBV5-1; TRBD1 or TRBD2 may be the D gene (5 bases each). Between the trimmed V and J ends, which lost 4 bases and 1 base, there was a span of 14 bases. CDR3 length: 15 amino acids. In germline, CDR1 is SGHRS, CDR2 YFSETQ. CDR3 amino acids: CASSILGVFQETQYF. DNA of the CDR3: TGCGCCAGCAGCATACTAGGGGTATTCCAAGAGACCCAGTACTTC.

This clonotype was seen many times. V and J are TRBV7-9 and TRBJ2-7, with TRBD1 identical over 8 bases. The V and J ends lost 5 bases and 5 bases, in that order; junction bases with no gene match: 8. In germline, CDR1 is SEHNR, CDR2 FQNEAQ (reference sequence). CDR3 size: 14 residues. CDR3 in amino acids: CASSPRGLGNEQYF. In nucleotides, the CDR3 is TGTGCCAGCAGCCCCAGGGGGCTCGGGAACGAGCAGTACTTC.

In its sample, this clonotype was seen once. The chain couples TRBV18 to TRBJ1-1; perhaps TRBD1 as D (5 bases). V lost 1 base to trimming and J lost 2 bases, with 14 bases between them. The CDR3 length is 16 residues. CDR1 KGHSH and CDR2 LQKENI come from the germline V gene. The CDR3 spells CASSPQQASANTEAFF. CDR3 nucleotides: TGTGCCAGCTCACCACAACAGGCATCCGCTAACACTGAAGCTTTCTTT.

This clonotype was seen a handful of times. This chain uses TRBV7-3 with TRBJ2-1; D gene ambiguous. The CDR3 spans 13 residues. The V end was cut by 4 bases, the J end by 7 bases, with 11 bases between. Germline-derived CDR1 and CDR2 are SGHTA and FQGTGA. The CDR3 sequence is CASSYGFGNEQFF. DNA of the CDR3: TGTGCCAGCAGCTATGGCTTCGGGAATGAGCAGTTCTTC.

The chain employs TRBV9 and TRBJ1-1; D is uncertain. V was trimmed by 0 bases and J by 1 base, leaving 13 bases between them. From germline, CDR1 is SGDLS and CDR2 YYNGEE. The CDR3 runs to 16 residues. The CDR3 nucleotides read TGTGCCAGCAGCGTAGCCCCAAGTCACCAGAACACTGAAGCTTTCTTT. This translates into CASSVAPSHQNTEAFF. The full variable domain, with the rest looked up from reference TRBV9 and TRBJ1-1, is DSGVTQTPKHLITATGQRVTLRCSPRSGDLSVYWYQQSLDQGLQFLIQYYNGEERAKGNILERFSAQQFPDLHSELNLSSLELGDSALYFCASSVAPSHQNTEAFFGQGTRLTVV.

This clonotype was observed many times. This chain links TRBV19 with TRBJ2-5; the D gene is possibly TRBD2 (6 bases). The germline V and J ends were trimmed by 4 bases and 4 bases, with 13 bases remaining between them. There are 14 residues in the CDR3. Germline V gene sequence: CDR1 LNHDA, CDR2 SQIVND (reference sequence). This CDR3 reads CASSTRGGSETQYF. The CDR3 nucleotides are TGTGCCAGTAGTACCAGAGGAGGGTCAGAGACCCAGTACTTC.

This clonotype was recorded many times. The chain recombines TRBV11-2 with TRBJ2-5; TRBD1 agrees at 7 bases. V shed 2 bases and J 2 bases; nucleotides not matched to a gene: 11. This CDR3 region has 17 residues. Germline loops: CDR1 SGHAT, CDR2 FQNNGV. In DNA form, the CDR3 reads TGTGCCAGCAGCTTATATCCCGGCGAGGGACAGCAAGAGACCCAGTACTTC. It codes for CASSLYPGEGQQETQYF.

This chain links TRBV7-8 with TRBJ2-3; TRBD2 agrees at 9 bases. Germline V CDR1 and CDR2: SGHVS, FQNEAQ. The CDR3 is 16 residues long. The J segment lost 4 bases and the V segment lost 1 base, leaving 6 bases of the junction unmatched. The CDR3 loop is CASSLDLAGVADTQYF. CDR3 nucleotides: TGTGCCAGCAGCTTAGATTTAGCGGGAGTCGCAGATACGCAGTATTTT.